The rows below give T cell receptor beta chains drawn from one sample of a study of blood T cell repertoires in COVID-19. Method: immunoSEQ multiplex PCR; TCRdb's copy keeps in-frame clones and lacks some. The sample consists of roughly 220,000 clones, about 80% of them appearing once. Sequences were obtained from PBMCs or T cells enriched from blood (not recorded which). The receptors here all came from a woman in her forties with acute COVID-19. CDR3s include the opening cysteine and the closing phenylalanine or tryptophan. The D gene is left open where the match is weak. Rows give clone size only sometimes, using once, few, many, or a class for an expanded clone.

d_gene | j_gene | v_gene | abundance | CDR3aa | CDR3nt
. | TRBJ2-5 | TRBV14 | . | CASSQRMGEVPETQYF | TGTGCCAGCAGCCAAAGAATGGGTGAGGTCCCAGAGACCCAGTACTTC
. | TRBJ2-2 | TRBV10-1 | . | CASSDGGIGELFF | TGCGCCAGCAGTGACGGGGGAATCGGGGAGCTGTTTTTT
TRBD1 | TRBJ2-7 | TRBV18 | . | CASSRDSAYEQYF | TGTGCCAGCTCCCGGGACAGCGCCTACGAGCAGTACTTC
. | TRBJ2-5 | TRBV10-3 | once | CATKDGGLGETQYF | TGTGCCACTAAAGACGGAGGGCTGGGGGAGACCCAGTACTTC
. | TRBJ1-6 | TRBV7-8 | . | CASSPGAASYNSPLHF | TGTGCCAGCAGCCCTGGAGCGGCCTCCTATAATTCACCCCTCCACTTT
. | TRBJ1-6 | TRBV11-2 | . | CASSLPRDNSPLHF | TGTGCCAGCAGCTTACCTCGGGATAATTCACCCCTCCACTTT
TRBD1 | TRBJ1-4 | TRBV7-8 | . | CASSSDRGREKLFF | TGTGCCAGCAGCTCGGACAGGGGTAGAGAAAAACTGTTTTTT
. | TRBJ1-2 | TRBV5-4 | . | CASSSDGAMGYTF | TGTGCCAGCAGCTCGGATGGGGCGATGGGCTACACCTTC
TRBD1 | TRBJ1-1 | TRBV19 | . | CASLDRGMNTEAFF | TGTGCCAGTCTCGACAGGGGGATGAACACTGAAGCTTTCTTT
. | TRBJ2-1 | TRBV7-8 | . | CASSLDANEQFF | TGTGCCAGCAGCTTAGACGCGAACGAGCAGTTCTTC
TRBD2 | TRBJ2-3 | TRBV7-2 | few | CASSSGLAGDTQYF | TGTGCCAGCAGCTCGGGACTAGCGGGAGATACGCAGTATTTT
. | TRBJ2-2 | TRBV7-2 | once | CASSQGRQTANTGELFF | TGTGCCAGCAGCCAAGGTCGACAGACAGCGAACACCGGGGAGCTGTTTTTT
TRBD2 | TRBJ2-7 | TRBV4-2 | . | CASSRDRGLAGGREEQYF | TGTGCCAGCAGTCGGGACAGGGGACTAGCGGGAGGCCGGGAGGAGCAGTACTTC
. | TRBJ1-4 | TRBV5-8 | . | CASSNRPGTGDEKLFF | TGTGCCAGCAGCAATAGGCCGGGAACCGGGGATGAAAAACTGTTTTTT
TRBD2 | TRBJ2-3 | TRBV4-2 | . | CASSLPGGSADTQYF | TGTGCCAGCAGCCTACCCGGGGGGAGCGCAGATACGCAGTATTTT
. | TRBJ2-1 | TRBV3-1/TRBV3-2 | few | CASSQVGRDGGGQFF | TGTGCCAGCAGCCAAGTTGGGCGGGATGGAGGAGGGCAGTTCTTC
. | TRBJ2-7 | TRBV12-5 | . | CASGLVAGTFYEQYF | TGTGCTAGTGGTTTGGTGGCAGGAACTTTCTACGAGCAGTACTTC
TRBD2 | TRBJ2-7 | TRBV7-2 | . | CASSLTSGSWLEQYF | TGTGCCAGCAGCTTGACTAGCGGGAGTTGGCTCGAGCAGTACTTC
. | TRBJ1-6 | TRBV7-2 | . | CASSPRVSNNSPLHF | TGTGCCAGCAGTCCACGGGTATCGAATAATTCACCCCTCCACTTT
. | TRBJ2-7 | TRBV5-1 | . | CASSLATETYEQYF | TGCGCCAGCAGCTTGGCCACAGAGACCTACGAGCAGTACTTC
TRBD2 | TRBJ2-1 | TRBV4-2 | few | CASSHRLGLAGGQNEQFF | TGTGCCAGCAGCCACCGCTTGGGACTAGCGGGGGGGCAAAATGAGCAGTTCTTC
TRBD2 | TRBJ2-3 | TRBV4-2 | . | CASSQFVLAGGADTQYF | TGTGCCAGCAGCCAATTCGTGCTAGCGGGGGGGGCAGATACGCAGTATTTT
TRBD1 | TRBJ1-1 | TRBV29-1 | . | CSVGQGDEVAFF | TGCAGCGTAGGACAGGGGGACGAAGTAGCTTTCTTT
TRBD2 | TRBJ2-1 | TRBV3-1/TRBV3-2 | . | CASSQEPRASGPNEQFF | TGTGCCAGCAGCCAAGAGCCCAGGGCTAGCGGACCTAATGAGCAGTTCTTC
TRBD2 | TRBJ2-7 | TRBV5-1 | . | CASSRGLAGEPYEQYF | TGCGCCAGCAGCAGGGGACTAGCGGGAGAACCCTACGAGCAGTACTTC
TRBD1 | TRBJ1-6 | TRBV5-8 | . | CASSEYGTGFFRNNSPLHF | TGTGCCAGCAGCGAATACGGGACAGGGTTTTTCCGGAATAATTCACCCCTCCACTTT
TRBD2 | TRBJ2-1 | TRBV19 | . | CASSIDGAGSSYNEQFF | TGTGCCAGTAGTATAGACGGAGCGGGAAGCTCCTACAATGAGCAGTTCTTC
TRBD1 | TRBJ1-2 | TRBV2 | few | CASSEGRLDRGGYTF | TGTGCCAGCAGTGAAGGACGCCTTGACAGGGGTGGCTACACCTTC
TRBD1 | TRBJ1-2 | TRBV11-2 | once | CAVPATGGYGYTF | TGTGCCGTTCCGGCTACAGGGGGTTATGGCTACACCTTC
. | TRBJ1-6 | TRBV6-2/TRBV6-3 | . | CASSYVAGNSPLHF | TGTGCCAGCAGTTACGTGGCAGGGAATTCACCCCTCCACTTT